Listed below are T cell receptor beta chains from one sample, sequenced in a study of shared clonotypes between healthy human individuals. Only in-frame clones appear in the TCRdb table, and some are missing; sequencing was by immunoSEQ multiplex PCR. The table records hundreds of thousands of clones, 98% of them present only once. Sequencing was done on a sample of naive CD8+ T cells sorted from blood. The receptors originated from a man aged 25-45 years in good health. CDR3s include the opening cysteine and the closing phenylalanine or tryptophan. D genes are given only for firm matches. Rows may omit the clone size; those that give it use once, few, many or a size class.

J | size | D | V | DNA | CDR3
TRBJ1-1 | NA | NA | TRBV9 | TGTGCCAGCAGCCAGGGTTTAGGGCCCACTGAAGCTTTCTTT | CASSQGLGPTEAFF
TRBJ2-2 | NA | NA | TRBV7-2 | TGTGCCAGCAGCCCCGGACTAAACACCGGGGAGCTGTTTTTT | CASSPGLNTGELFF
TRBJ2-1 | NA | NA | TRBV5-1 | TGCGCCAGCAGCTCCAGGGCCAATGAGCAGTTCTTC | CASSSRANEQFF
TRBJ2-7 | NA | TRBD1 | TRBV9 | TGTGCCAGCAGCGTAGCTACAGGGGATTCGTACGAGCAGTACTTC | CASSVATGDSYEQYF
TRBJ2-3 | NA | TRBD2 | TRBV27 | TGTGCCAGCGGGTTCCGGGGGACTAGTTATCTAGATACGCAGTATTTT | CASGFRGTSYLDTQYF
TRBJ2-1 | NA | TRBD2 | TRBV7-6 | TGTGCCAGCAGCCTATCTAGCGGGAGTAATCTCGGGTACTACAATGAGCAGTTCTTC | CASSLSSGSNLGYYNEQFF
TRBJ1-4 | NA | NA | TRBV7-9 | TGTGCCAGCAGCTTAGGGCCTAGGGTAAAACTGTTTTTT | CASSLGPRVKLFF
TRBJ2-2 | NA | NA | TRBV6-5 | TGTGCCAGCAGTGGCACAAACACCGGGGAGCTGTTTTTT | CASSGTNTGELFF
TRBJ1-2 | NA | NA | TRBV19 | TGTGCCAGTATTGCACCGGGACACGTAGATGGCTACACCTTC | CASIAPGHVDGYTF
TRBJ2-5 | NA | NA | TRBV4-1 | TGCGCCAGCAGCTTCCTTTGGGGAGAAGAGACCCAGTACTTC | CASSFLWGEETQYF
TRBJ2-5 | NA | TRBD2 | TRBV7-9 | TGTGCCAGCAGCTTAGTCGCGGGAGGGCCCTCAGAGACCCAGTACTTC | CASSLVAGGPSETQYF
TRBJ1-5 | NA | NA | TRBV11-2 | TGTGCCAGCAGCTTACGAGGGGGGCAGCCCCAGCATTTT | CASSLRGGQPQHF
TRBJ2-1 | NA | NA | TRBV7-9 | TGTGCCAGCAGCTTGGACACCAGGGGCAATGAGCAGTTCTTC | CASSLDTRGNEQFF
TRBJ2-3 | NA | TRBD2 | TRBV7-9 | TGTGCCAGCAGCTTAGGGACTAGCGGAACCACAGATACGCAGTATTTT | CASSLGTSGTTDTQYF
TRBJ1-5 | NA | TRBD1 | TRBV18 | TGTGCCAGCTCACCACGGTACGACAGGGGGGCATATAGCAATCAGCCCCAGCATTTT | CASSPRYDRGAYSNQPQHF
TRBJ2-3 | once | NA | TRBV7-8 | TGTGCCAGCAGCTTAGAATTCGGCGGGGCGGCCGATACGCAGTATTTT | CASSLEFGGAADTQYF
TRBJ2-5 | NA | TRBD2 | TRBV7-3 | TGTGCCAGCAGCTTAAGAGCGGGATGGGAGACCCAGTACTTC | CASSLRAGWETQYF
TRBJ2-2 | NA | NA | TRBV6-1 | TGTGCCAGCAGTGAATACAAGCGGGTGGTAATCTCCGGGGAGCTGTTTTTT | CASSEYKRVVISGELFF
TRBJ2-2 | NA | NA | TRBV4-3 | TGCGCCAGCAGCCAAGACGGAAACACCGGGGAGCTGTTTTTT | CASSQDGNTGELFF
TRBJ2-1 | NA | TRBD2 | TRBV4-3 | TGCGCCAGCAGCCAGGATGGACTAGCAGCCTACAATGAGCAGTTCTTC | CASSQDGLAAYNEQFF
TRBJ2-7 | NA | NA | TRBV27 | TGTGCCAGCAAAATCCGTGCGTGGAACCAATTCTACGAGCAGTACTTC | CASKIRAWNQFYEQYF
TRBJ2-1 | NA | TRBD1 | TRBV6-6 | TGTGCCAGCAGTTACTGGGACAGGGATAATGAGCAGTTCTTC | CASSYWDRDNEQFF
TRBJ2-3 | NA | NA | TRBV30 | TGTGCCTGGAGTGCTGGGGAAGGTACGCAGTATTTT | CAWSAGEGTQYF
TRBJ2-1 | NA | NA | TRBV5-6 | TGTGCCAGCAGCTTCCGGACCCGGGACAATGAGCAGTTCTTC | CASSFRTRDNEQFF
TRBJ2-2 | NA | TRBD2 | TRBV10-3 | TGTGCCATCAGTGACCCAGGACTAGCGGAGAACACCGGGGAGCTGTTTTTT | CAISDPGLAENTGELFF
TRBJ1-1 | NA | TRBD1 | TRBV7-9 | TGTGCCAGCAGCTTCCCTCCCCAGGGGGCGCCGAGTGGGAACACTGAAGCTTTCTTT | CASSFPPQGAPSGNTEAFF
TRBJ2-5 | NA | TRBD2 | TRBV19 | TGTGCCACCCAAATAGCGGGAGGGCCTTCCCAGACCCAGTACTTC | CATQIAGGPSQTQYF
TRBJ1-5 | NA | TRBD1 | TRBV7-8 | TGTGCCAGCAGCTTAGCCGGGTTGCCGGACAGGGAAAGAGGTCAGCCCCAGCATTTT | CASSLAGLPDRERGQPQHF
TRBJ1-5 | NA | TRBD1 | TRBV7-6 | TGTGCCAGCAGCCCGACAGGGTTCCAGCCCCAGCATTTT | CASSPTGFQPQHF
TRBJ2-7 | NA | NA | TRBV21-1 | TGTGCCAGCAGCAAAGTTGCCCGTATCTACTCCTACGAGCAGTACTTC | CASSKVARIYSYEQYF
TRBJ2-5 | NA | NA | TRBV7-9 | TGTGCCAGCAGTTCGACAGTCCAAGAGACCCAGTACTTC | CASSSTVQETQYF
TRBJ1-1 | once | NA | TRBV9 | TGTGCCAGCAGCGACTTTGTCTTT | CASSDFVF
TRBJ2-3 | NA | NA | TRBV7-6 | TGTGCCAGCAGAAGGTACCCTGCAGATACGCAGTATTTT | CASRRYPADTQYF
TRBJ2-3 | NA | NA | TRBV14 | TGTGCCAGCAGCCAAGGTTGGGCTAGGCTAAGAGATACGCAGTATTTT | CASSQGWARLRDTQYF